This T cell receptor (beta chain) was retrieved from a study of CD8 T cells in ankylosing spondylitis. Findings and limits, study-wide: Clones that were linked to disease were CD8+ and were relatively rare in peripheral blood. A TCR beta motif of roughly 8 highly homologous variants seemed to mark ankylosing spondylitis blood. Reports say disease-linked clones showed up significantly more in matched ankylosing spondylitis synovial fluid.

This CDR3 region has 14 residues. Germline CDR1 MNHEY, CDR2 SMNVEV (reference sequence). To note about this clonotype: Its target is unknown. Sequence at one end of the junction differs from germline and may be a read error.

The TCR beta libraries were generated through quantitative 5'-RACE incorporating molecular barcodes. TCRdb redid the calling of the 5' RACE reads with MiXCR, one entry per CDR3 protein. Of roughly 200,000 distinct CDR3 sequences in the sample, roughly 13% were seen once. The source is a male donor with ankylosing spondylitis or in good health (not recorded which). The gene calls are TRBV27 and TRBJ2-7, with 7 bases aligning to TRBD1. Sequenced material: blood, either unsorted or a sorted T cell fraction (not recorded which). The CDR3 DNA reads TGTGCCAGCAGTTGGGCGTCGACAGGGAACGAGCAGTACTTT. Translating it yields CASSWASTGNEQYF.